This TCR beta chain was recorded in a study of blood T cell repertoires in COVID-19. Across the study: Material from acute and convalescent COVID-19 was sourced from the United States, Italy and Spain. T cells, B-cell-depleted T cells, or PBMCs supplied cDNA or gDNA.

Germline assignment: CDR1 LNHNV and CDR2 YYDKDF (reference sequence). The CDR3 has 14 amino acids. J gave up 8 bases and V 1 base, and 7 bases lay outside the gene matches. Authors' processing steps: For nucleated cells, counts were estimated from reference gene primer amplification. Profiled with immunoSEQ multiplex PCR; TCRdb holds only in-frame clones, not every one. That table gives V, J and clone size, and the DNA gave D and trimming. The sample lists about 73,000 clones; 80% to 90% were seen once. The chain employs TRBV15 and TRBJ1-2; 7 positions match TRBD1. The receptor comes from an elderly man with acute or convalescent COVID-19. Specimen: peripheral blood. CDR3 region: CATSRVVGGAGYTF. The CDR3, as DNA: TGTGCCACCAGCAGAGTGGTAGGGGGCGCAGGCTACACCTTC.